This T cell receptor beta chain was observed in a study of OX40 agonist ivuxolimab in advanced cancers. Study-level results: The study did not work out the antigen specificity of the expanded peripheral T cells. On average, CD8+ T cells had more expanded clones than CD4+.

Concerning this clone itself: The antigen is not known.

Profiling relied on immunoSEQ multiplex PCR, and the TCRdb table lists in-frame clones only, not all of them. The sample records about 69,000 clones, 91% being singletons. The germline V gene has CDR1 SEHNR and CDR2 FQNEAQ (reference sequence). This CDR3 region has 15 residues. Trimming stripped 4 bases from V and 2 bases from J, with 13 bases between. Sample: CD4+ or CD8+ T cells sorted from blood, taken in a trial of the OX40 agonist ivuxolimab. The chain is built from TRBV7-9 and TRBJ2-3, with a possible D match to TRBD2 (6 bases). The origin of this receptor is an adult with an advanced solid tumor such as melanoma, head and neck, liver or kidney cancer. The CDR3 sequence is CASSSNGEDTDTQYF. The CDR3 DNA sequence: TGTGCCAGCAGCTCCAACGGGGAGGACACAGATACGCAGTATTTT.